The clone carrying this T cell receptor (beta chain) was seen only a few times. The data are from a study of blood T cell repertoires in COVID-19. Sequencing was performed with immunoSEQ multiplex PCR; in TCRdb, only in-frame clones are kept and a portion is missing. The sample records fewer than 600,000 clones, 89% being singletons. The CDR3 is made up of 13 amino acids. The germline V and J ends were trimmed by 5 bases and 0 bases, with 5 bases remaining between them. Germline lookup yields CDR1 KGHDR and CDR2 SFDVKD. This receptor was identified in a man aged 18-30 years with COVID-19, enrolled during active disease. The sample taken for sequencing was peripheral blood. This chain links TRBV24-1 with TRBJ2-3; D is possibly TRBD2 (5 bases). CDR3 bases: TGTGCCACCAGTGCGGGAAGCACAGATACGCAGTATTTT. Its protein is CATSAGSTDTQYF.